This T cell receptor (beta chain) is drawn from a study of blood T cell repertoires in COVID-19. The V end lost 0 bases, the J end lost 0 bases, and 6 bases lay between the germline ends. From germline, CDR1 is MGHRA and CDR2 YSYEKL. This CDR3 contains 15 residues. All enrollees were roughly 18 to 89 years old and from 20 to 25 US areas. Method: immunoSEQ multiplex PCR; TCRdb's copy keeps in-frame clones and lacks some. The sample has fewer than 300,000 clones, approximately 90% seen once. The receptor comes from a woman aged 40 to 50 with acute COVID-19. The chain is built from TRBV4-1 and TRBJ2-1, with unresolved D. The sequenced sample was PBMCs or T cells enriched from blood (not recorded which). The CDR3 bases are TGCGCCAGCAGCCAAGAATCCAGCTCCTACAATGAGCAGTTCTTC. Amino acid sequence: CASSQESSSYNEQFF.